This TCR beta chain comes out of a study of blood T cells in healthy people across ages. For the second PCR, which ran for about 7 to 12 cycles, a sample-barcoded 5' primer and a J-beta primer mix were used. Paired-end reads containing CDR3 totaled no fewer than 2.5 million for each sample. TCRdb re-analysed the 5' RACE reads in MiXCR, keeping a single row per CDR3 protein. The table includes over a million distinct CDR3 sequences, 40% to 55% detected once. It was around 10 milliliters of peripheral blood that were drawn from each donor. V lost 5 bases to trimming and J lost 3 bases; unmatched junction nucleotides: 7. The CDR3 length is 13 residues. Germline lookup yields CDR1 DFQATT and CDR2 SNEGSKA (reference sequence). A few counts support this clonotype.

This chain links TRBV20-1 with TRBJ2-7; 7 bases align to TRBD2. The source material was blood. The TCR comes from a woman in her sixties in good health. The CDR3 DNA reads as TGCAGTGCTCCTGTTTCGGGAGGCTACGAGCAGTACTTC. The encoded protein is CSAPVSGGYEQYF.